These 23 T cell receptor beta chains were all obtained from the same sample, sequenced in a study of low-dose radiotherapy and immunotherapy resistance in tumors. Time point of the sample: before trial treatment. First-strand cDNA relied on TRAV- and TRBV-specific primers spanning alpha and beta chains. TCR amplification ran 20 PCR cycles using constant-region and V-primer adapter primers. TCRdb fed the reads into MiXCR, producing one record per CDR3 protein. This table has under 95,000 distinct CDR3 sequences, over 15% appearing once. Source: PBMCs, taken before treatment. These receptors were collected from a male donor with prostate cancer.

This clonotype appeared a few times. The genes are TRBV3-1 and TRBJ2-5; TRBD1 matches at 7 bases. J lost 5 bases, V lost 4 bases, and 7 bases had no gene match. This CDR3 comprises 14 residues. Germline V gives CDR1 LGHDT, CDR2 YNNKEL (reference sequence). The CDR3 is CASSRTGDGETQYF. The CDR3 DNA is TGTGCCAGCAGCCGGACAGGAGACGGGGAGACCCAGTACTTC.

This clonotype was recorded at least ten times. CDR3 in amino acids: CASGGMRETQYF. CDR3 bases: TGTGCCAGCGGGGGGATGCGGGAGACCCAGTACTTC. The chain is built from TRBV12-3 or TRBV12-4 and TRBJ2-5, with D perhaps matching TRBD2 (6 bases). The CDR3 covers 12 residues. Trimming cost V 8 bases and J 5 bases, with 12 bases left between them.

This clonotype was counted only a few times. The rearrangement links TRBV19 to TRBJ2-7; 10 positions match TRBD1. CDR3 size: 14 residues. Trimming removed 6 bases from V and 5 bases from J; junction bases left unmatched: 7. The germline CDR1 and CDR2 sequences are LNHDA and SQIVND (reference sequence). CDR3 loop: CASSGGTGADEQYF. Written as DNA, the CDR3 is TGTGCCAGTAGCGGTGGGACAGGGGCAGACGAGCAGTACTTC.

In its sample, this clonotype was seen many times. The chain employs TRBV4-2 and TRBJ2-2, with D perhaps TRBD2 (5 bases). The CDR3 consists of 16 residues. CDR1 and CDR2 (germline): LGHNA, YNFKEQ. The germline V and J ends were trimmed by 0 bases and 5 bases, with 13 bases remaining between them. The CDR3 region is CASSQDRGLGTGELFF. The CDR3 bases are TGTGCCAGCAGCCAAGATCGCGGGTTGGGAACCGGGGAGCTGTTTTTT.

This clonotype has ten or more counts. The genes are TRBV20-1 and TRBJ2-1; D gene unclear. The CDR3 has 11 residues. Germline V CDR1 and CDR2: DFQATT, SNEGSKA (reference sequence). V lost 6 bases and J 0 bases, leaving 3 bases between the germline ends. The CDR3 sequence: CSAHSYNEQFF. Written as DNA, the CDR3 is TGCAGTGCCCACTCCTACAATGAGCAGTTCTTC.

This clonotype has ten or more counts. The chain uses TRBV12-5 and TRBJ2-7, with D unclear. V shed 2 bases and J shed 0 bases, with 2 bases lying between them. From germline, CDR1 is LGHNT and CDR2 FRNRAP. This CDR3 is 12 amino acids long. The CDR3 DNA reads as TGTGCTAGTGGTTTGAGCTCCTACGAGCAGTACTTC. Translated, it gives CASGLSSYEQYF.

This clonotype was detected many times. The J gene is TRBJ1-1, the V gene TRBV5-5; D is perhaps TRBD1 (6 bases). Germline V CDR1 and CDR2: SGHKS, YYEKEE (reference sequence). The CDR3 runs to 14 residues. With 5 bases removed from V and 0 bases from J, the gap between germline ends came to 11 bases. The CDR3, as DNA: TGTGCCAGCAGGTACCAGGGGATGAACACTGAAGCTTTCTTT. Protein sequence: CASRYQGMNTEAFF.

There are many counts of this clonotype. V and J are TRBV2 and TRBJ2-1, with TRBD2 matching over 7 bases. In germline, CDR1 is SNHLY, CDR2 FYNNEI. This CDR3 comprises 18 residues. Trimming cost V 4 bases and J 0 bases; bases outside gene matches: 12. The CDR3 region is CASSAPLTSWGSYNEQFF. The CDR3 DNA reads TGTGCCAGCAGTGCTCCCTTGACTAGCTGGGGCTCCTACAATGAGCAGTTCTTC.

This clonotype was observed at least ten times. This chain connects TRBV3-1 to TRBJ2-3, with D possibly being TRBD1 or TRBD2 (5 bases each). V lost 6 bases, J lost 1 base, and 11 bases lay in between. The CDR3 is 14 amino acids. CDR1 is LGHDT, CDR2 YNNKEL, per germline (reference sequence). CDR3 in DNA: TGTGCCAGCAGTTCCCGGGACGGCACAGATACGCAGTATTTT. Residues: CASSSRDGTDTQYF.

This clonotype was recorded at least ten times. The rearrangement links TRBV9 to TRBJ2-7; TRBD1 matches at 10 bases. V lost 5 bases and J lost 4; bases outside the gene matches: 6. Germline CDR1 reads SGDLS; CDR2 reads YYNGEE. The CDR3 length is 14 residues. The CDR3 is CASSYGTGEYEQYF. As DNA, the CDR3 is TGTGCCAGCAGTTACGGGACAGGGGAATACGAGCAGTACTTC.

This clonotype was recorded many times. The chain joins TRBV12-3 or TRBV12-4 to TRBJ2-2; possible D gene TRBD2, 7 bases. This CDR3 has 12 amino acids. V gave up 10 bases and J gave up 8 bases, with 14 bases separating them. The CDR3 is CATRGAGGELFF. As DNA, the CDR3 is TGTGCCACCCGGGGGGCAGGAGGGGAGCTGTTTTTT.

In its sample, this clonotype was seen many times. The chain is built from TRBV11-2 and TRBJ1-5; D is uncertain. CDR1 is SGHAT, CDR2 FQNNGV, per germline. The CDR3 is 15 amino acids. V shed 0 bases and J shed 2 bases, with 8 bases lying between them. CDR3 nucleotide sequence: TGTGCCAGCAGCTTAGATGGCGGCCGCAATCAGCCCCAGCATTTT. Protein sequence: CASSLDGGRNQPQHF.

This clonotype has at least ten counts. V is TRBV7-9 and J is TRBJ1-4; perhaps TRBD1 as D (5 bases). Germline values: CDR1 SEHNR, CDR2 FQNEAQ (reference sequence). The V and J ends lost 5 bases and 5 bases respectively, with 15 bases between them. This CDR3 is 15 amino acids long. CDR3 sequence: CASSVRIGGNEKLFF. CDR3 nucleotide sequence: TGTGCCAGCAGCGTACGGATCGGGGGAAATGAAAAACTGTTTTTT.

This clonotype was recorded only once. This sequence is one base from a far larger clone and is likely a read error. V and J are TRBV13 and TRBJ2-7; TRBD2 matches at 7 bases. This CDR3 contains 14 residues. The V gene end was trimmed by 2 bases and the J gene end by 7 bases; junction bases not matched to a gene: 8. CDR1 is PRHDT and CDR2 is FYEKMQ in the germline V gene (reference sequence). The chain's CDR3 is CASSLMGGEKEQYF. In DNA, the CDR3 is TGTGCCAGCAGCTTAATGGGGGGGGAGAAAGAGCAGTACTTC.

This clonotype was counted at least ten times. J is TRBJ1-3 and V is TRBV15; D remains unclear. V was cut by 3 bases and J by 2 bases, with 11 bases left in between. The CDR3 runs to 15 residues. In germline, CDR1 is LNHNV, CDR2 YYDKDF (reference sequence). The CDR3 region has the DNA TGTGCCACCAGCAGGCTTAGTCAGGCTGGAAACACCATATATTTT. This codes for CATSRLSQAGNTIYF.

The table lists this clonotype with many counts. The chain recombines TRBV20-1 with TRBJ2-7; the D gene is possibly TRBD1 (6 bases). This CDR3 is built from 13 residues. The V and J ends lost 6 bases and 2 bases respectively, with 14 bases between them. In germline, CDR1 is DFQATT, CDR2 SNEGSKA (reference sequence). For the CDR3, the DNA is TGCAGTGCCACCGACAGGCGACCCTACGAGCAGTACTTC. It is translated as CSATDRRPYEQYF.

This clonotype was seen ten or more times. The CDR3 coding sequence is TGTGCCACCAGCAGAGACCGGACAGGACCAGGCTACACCTTC. Amino acids: CATSRDRTGPGYTF. The chain joins TRBV15 to TRBJ1-2; 7 nucleotides match TRBD1. CDR1 and CDR2 (germline): LNHNV, YYDKDF (reference sequence). V was clipped by 0 bases and J by 8 bases; unmatched bases: 6. There are 14 residues in the CDR3.

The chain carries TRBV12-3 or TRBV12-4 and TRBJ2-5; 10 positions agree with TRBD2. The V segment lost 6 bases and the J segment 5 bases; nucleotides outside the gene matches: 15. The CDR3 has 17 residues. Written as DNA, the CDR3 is TGTGCCAGCAGCCCTTTCAGCGGGGGGGCTTACAAGGAGACCCAGTACTTC. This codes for CASSPFSGGAYKETQYF.

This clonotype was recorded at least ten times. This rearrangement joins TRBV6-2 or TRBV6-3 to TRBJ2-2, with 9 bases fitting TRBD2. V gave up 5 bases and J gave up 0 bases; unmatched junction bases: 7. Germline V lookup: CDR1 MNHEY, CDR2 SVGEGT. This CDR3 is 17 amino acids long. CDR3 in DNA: TGTGCCAGCAGTCGGGGACTAGCCGGGGCGAACACCGGGGAGCTGTTTTTT. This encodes CASSRGLAGANTGELFF.

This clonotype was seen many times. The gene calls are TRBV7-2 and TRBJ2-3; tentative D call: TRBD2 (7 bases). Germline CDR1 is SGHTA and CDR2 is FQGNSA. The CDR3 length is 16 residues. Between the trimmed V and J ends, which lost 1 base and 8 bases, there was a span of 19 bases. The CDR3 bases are TGTGCCAGCAGCTTAGGGACTAGGGGGAGGGAAGGTACGCAGTATTTT. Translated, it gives CASSLGTRGREGTQYF.

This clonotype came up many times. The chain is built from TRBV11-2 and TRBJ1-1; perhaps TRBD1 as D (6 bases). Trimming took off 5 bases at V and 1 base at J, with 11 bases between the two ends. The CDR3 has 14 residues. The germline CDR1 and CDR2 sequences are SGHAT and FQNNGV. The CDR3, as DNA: TGTGCCAGCAGCCTAGGGGGGCAGAACACTGAAGCTTTCTTT. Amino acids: CASSLGGQNTEAFF.

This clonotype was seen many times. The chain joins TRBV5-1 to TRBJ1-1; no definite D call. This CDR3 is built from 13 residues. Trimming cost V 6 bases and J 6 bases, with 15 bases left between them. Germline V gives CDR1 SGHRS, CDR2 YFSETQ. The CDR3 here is CASTPDLVAEAFF. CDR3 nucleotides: TGCGCCAGCACTCCCGACTTGGTTGCTGAAGCTTTCTTT.

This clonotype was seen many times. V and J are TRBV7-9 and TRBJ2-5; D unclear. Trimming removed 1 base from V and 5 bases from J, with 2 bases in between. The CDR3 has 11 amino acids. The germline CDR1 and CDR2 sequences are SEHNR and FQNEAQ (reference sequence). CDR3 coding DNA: TGTGCCAGCAGCTTAGATGAGACCCAGTACTTC. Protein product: CASSLDETQYF.